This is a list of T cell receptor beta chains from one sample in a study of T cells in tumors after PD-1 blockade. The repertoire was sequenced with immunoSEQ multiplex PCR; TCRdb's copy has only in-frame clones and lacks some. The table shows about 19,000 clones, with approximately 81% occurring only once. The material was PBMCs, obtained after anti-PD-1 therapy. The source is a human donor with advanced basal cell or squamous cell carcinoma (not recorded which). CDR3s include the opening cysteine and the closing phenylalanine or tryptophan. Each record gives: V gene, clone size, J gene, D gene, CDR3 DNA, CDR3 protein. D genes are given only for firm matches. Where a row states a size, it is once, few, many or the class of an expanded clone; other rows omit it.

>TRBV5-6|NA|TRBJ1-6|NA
TGTGCCAGCAGCTTGGGACAGAACTATAATTCACCCCTCCACTTT
CASSLGQNYNSPLHF
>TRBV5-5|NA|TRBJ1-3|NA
TGTGCCAGCAGCAAAGGCCCAGGGAACTCTGGAAACACCATATATTTT
CASSKGPGNSGNTIYF
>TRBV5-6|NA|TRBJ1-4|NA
TGTGCCAGCAGCTTGGGGCAGGGACGAAATGAAAAACTGTTTTTT
CASSLGQGRNEKLFF
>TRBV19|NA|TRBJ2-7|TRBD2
TGTGCCAGTAGTATAGGCGGGGGGCCCCCCTACGAGCAGTACTTC
CASSIGGGPPYEQYF
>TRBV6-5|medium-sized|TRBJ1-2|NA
TGTGCCAGCAGACAACGGGGGAGGCGATCGGATGGCTACACCTTC
CASRQRGRRSDGYTF
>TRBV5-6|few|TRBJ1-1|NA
TGTGCCAGCAGCCCACCGGTACGGGGGAACACTGAAGCTTTCTTT
CASSPPVRGNTEAFF
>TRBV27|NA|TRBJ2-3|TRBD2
TGTGCCAGCAGTTTATTTAGTCTAGCGGTCACAGATACGCAGTATTTT
CASSLFSLAVTDTQYF
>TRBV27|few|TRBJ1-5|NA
TGTGCCAGCAGTCCCCAGGGACGGTACAATCAGCCCCAGCATTTT
CASSPQGRYNQPQHF
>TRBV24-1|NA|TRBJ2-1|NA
TGTGCCACCAGTGACCCGACTCTTGAAGCCTACAATGAGCAGTTCTTC
CATSDPTLEAYNEQFF
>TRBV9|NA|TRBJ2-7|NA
TGTGCCAGCAGCCCCCAGGAGGGATCCTACGAGCAGTACTTC
CASSPQEGSYEQYF
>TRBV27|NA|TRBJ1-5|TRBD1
TGTGCCAGCGGACAGGGCTGGGATCAGCCCCAGCATTTT
CASGQGWDQPQHF
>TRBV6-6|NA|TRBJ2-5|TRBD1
TGTGCCAGCAGCAGACAGGGGGGAGAGACCCAGTACTTC
CASSRQGGETQYF
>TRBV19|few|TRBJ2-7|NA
TGTGCCAGTAGTCCCCGCCAGGGAGACCACGAGCAGTACTTC
CASSPRQGDHEQYF
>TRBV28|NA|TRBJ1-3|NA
TGTGCCAGCAGTTTACATACTGAGGGCACTGACTCTGGAAACACCATATATTTT
CASSLHTEGTDSGNTIYF
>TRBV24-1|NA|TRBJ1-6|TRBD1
TGTGCCACCAGCCGGGACAGTAATTCACCCCTCCACTTT
CATSRDSNSPLHF
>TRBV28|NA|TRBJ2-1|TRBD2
TGTGCCAGCAGTCGTGCAAGCGGGGCAAGCTCCTACAATGAGCAGTTCTTC
CASSRASGASSYNEQFF
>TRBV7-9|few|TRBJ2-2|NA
TGTGCCACCAAAACCGGGGAGCTGTTTTTT
CATKTGELFF
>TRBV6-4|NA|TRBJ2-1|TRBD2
TGTGCCAGCAGTCCTGACAGCGGGGTCTCCTACAATGAGCAGTTCTTC
CASSPDSGVSYNEQFF
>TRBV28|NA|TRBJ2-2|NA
TGTGCCAGCAGTTCTGGCCTGGAGGGTAAGGGCACCGGGGAGCTGTTTTTT
CASSSGLEGKGTGELFF
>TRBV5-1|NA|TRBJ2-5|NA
TGCGCCAGCAGCTTGGCTGTGGCGGGGAAAGAGACCCAGTACTTC
CASSLAVAGKETQYF
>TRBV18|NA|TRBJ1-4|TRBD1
TGTGCCAGCTCACCAGTCAGGGGGGATGAAAAACTGTTTTTT
CASSPVRGDEKLFF
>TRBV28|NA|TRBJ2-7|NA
TGTGCCAGCAGGGGAGACGACGAGCAGTACTTC
CASRGDDEQYF
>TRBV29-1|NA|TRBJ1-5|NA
TGCAGCGTATCTTTCTCTCTAGGGTCCTCCAATCAGCCCCAGCATTTT
CSVSFSLGSSNQPQHF
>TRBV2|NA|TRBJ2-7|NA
TGTGCCAGCAGTCGGGGGTTACCCTACGAGCAGTACTTC
CASSRGLPYEQYF
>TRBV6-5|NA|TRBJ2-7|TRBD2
TGTGCCAGCAGTTACGAGTCTAGCGGTACCTACGAGCAGTACTTC
CASSYESSGTYEQYF
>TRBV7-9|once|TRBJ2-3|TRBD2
TGTGCCAGCAGCTTGACTAGCGGGAGGCGGACAGATACGCAGTATTTT
CASSLTSGRRTDTQYF
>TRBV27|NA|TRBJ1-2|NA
TGTGCCAGCAGTTTAAACGCAGCCCCTAACTATGGCTACACCTTC
CASSLNAAPNYGYTF
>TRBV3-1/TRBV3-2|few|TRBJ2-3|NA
TGTGCCAGCAGCCAAGAGGGCAGGGGAACAGATACGCAGTATTTT
CASSQEGRGTDTQYF
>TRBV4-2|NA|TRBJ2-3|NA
TGTGCCAGCAGCCAGGAGAGACTTAGCGGCGGGAGCACAGATACGCAGTATTTT
CASSQERLSGGSTDTQYF
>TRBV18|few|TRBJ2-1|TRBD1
TGTGCCAGCTCACCATCCTGGGACAGGGGTGACAATGAGCAGTTCTTC
CASSPSWDRGDNEQFF
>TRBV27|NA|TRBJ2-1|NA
TGTGCCAGCAGTTTAGAGGGGGCGGGAATGGGAGATGAGCAGTTCTTC
CASSLEGAGMGDEQFF
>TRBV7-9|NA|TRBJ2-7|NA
TGTGCCAGCAGTTTTACACAGATTTACGAGCAGTACTTC
CASSFTQIYEQYF
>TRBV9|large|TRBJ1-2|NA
TGTGCCAGCAGCGTATCGATAGAGGGGTGGAATGGCTACACCTTC
CASSVSIEGWNGYTF
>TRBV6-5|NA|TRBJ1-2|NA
TGTGCCAGCAGTAGTCGTATTACAGGGAATGGCTACACCTTC
CASSSRITGNGYTF
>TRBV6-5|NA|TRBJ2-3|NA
TGTGCCAGCAGTTCCCCTGGGCGGGACGCAGATACGCAGTATTTT
CASSSPGRDADTQYF
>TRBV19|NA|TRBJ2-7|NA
TGTGCCAGTAGTACTCCTACTACGACCGGCCGGTTCAGCTCCTACGAGCAGTACTTC
CASSTPTTTGRFSSYEQYF
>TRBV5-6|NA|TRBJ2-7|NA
TGTGCCAGCAGCATGGGGACGGGCAAGTCCTACGAGCAGTACTTC
CASSMGTGKSYEQYF
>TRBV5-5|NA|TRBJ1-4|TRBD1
TGTGCCAGCAGCCGGGGGACAGTTAATGAAAAACTGTTTTTT
CASSRGTVNEKLFF
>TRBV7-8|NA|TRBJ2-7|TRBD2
TGTGCCAGCAGCCTCGAGGGAGGGTTCTCCTACGAGCAGTACTTC
CASSLEGGFSYEQYF
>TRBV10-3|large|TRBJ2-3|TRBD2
TGTGCCATCAGGACGACTAGCGGGGTTGATACGCAGTATTTT
CAIRTTSGVDTQYF